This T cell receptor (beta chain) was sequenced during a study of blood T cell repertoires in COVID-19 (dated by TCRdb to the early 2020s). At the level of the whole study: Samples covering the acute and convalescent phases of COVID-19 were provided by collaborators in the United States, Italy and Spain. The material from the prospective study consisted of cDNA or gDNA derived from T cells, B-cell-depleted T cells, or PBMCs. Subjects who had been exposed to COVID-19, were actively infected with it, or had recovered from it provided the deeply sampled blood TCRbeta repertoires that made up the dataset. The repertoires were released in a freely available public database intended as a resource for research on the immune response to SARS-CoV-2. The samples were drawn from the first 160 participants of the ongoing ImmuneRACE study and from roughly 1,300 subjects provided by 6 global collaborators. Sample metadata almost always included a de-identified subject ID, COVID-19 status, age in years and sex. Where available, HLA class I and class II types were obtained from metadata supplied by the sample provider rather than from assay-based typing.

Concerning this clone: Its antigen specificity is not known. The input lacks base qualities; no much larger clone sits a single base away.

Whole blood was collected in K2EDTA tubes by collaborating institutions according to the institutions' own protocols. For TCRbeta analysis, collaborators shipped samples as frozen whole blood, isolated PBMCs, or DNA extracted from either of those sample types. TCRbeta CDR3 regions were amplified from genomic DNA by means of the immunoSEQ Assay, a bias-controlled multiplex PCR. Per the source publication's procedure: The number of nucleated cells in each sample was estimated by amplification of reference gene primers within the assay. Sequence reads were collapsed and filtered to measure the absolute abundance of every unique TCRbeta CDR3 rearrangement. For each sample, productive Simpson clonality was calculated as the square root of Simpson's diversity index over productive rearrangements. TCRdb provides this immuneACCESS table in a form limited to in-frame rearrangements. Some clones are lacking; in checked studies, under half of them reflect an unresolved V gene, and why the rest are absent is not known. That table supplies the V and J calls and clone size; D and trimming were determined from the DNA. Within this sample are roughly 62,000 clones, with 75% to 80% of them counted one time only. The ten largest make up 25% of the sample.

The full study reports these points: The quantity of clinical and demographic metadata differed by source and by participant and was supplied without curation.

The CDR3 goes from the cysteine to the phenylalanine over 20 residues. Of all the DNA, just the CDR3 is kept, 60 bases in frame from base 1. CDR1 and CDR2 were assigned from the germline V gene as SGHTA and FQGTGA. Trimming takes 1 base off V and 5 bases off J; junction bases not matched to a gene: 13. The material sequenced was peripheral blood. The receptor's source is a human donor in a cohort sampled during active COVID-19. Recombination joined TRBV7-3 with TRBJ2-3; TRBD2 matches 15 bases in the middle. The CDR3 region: CASSLNQGGTSGGFRDTQYF. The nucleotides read TGTGCCAGCAGCTTAAATCAGGGTGGGACTAGCGGGGGGTTTCGAGATACGCAGTATTTT.